A selection of T cell receptor beta chains follows, all from one sample in a study of technical replicates of blood from a handful of donors. The protocol was immunoSEQ multiplex PCR, while the TCRdb copy is restricted to in-frame clones and leaves out a portion. Of approximately 92,000 clones in the sample, roughly 96% were seen once. Sequencing used T cells isolated from PBMCs. These receptors all stem from a human donor in good health. Each CDR3 is given with its conserved first and last residue. A D gene is named only where the DNA matches it firmly. Only part of the rows carry a size: once, few, many, or a class if the clone is expanded.

clone_size: NA; j_call: TRBJ2-7; v_call: TRBV12-5; d_call: TRBD1; cdr3_nt: TGTGCTAGTGGTTCCCGGCCCCTGACAGGGGAACGTTACGAGCAGTACTTC; cdr3_aa: CASGSRPLTGERYEQYF
clone_size: once; j_call: TRBJ2-1; v_call: TRBV4-1; d_call: TRBD1; cdr3_nt: TGCGCCAGTAGCCGACAGGGCAATGAGCAGTTCTTC; cdr3_aa: CASSRQGNEQFF
clone_size: NA; j_call: TRBJ1-2; v_call: TRBV18; d_call: TRBD1; cdr3_nt: TGTGCCAGCTCACCATCAAAAGACAGGGGTTCTCAAGGTTCTGGCTACACCTTC; cdr3_aa: CASSPSKDRGSQGSGYTF
clone_size: NA; j_call: TRBJ1-5; v_call: TRBV6-5; d_call: TRBD1; cdr3_nt: TGTGTGACAGGGGTGGGCAATCAGCCCCAGCATTTT; cdr3_aa: CVTGVGNQPQHF
clone_size: NA; j_call: TRBJ2-5; v_call: TRBV28; d_call: NA; cdr3_nt: TGTGCCAGCAGTCCGTCCCCTCGGGGGAGCCGTGTAGAGACCCAGTACTTC; cdr3_aa: CASSPSPRGSRVETQYF
clone_size: NA; j_call: TRBJ1-5; v_call: TRBV19; d_call: NA; cdr3_nt: TGTGCCAGTAGTATCGGCCCGGGGGGCCAGCCCCAGCATTTT; cdr3_aa: CASSIGPGGQPQHF
clone_size: NA; j_call: TRBJ1-1; v_call: TRBV27; d_call: NA; cdr3_nt: TGTGCCAGCAATCCCGTCAGGTCGGCTGAAGCTTTCTTT; cdr3_aa: CASNPVRSAEAFF
clone_size: NA; j_call: TRBJ2-1; v_call: TRBV19; d_call: NA; cdr3_nt: TGTGCCAGTAGTAGGATCGGGTCTGAGCAGTTCTTC; cdr3_aa: CASSRIGSEQFF
clone_size: NA; j_call: TRBJ1-4; v_call: TRBV9; d_call: NA; cdr3_nt: TGTGCCAGCAGTTTAGGAGGGTCAACTAATGAAAAACTGTTTTTT; cdr3_aa: CASSLGGSTNEKLFF
clone_size: NA; j_call: TRBJ2-5; v_call: TRBV5-1; d_call: NA; cdr3_nt: TGCGCCAGCAGCTTGGTTCTGGGAGGAGAGACCCAGTACTTC; cdr3_aa: CASSLVLGGETQYF
clone_size: NA; j_call: TRBJ1-2; v_call: TRBV29-1; d_call: TRBD1; cdr3_nt: TGCAGCGTTCTCACCCCCCCAGGGGGCGGGCGTGATGGCTACACCTTC; cdr3_aa: CSVLTPPGGGRDGYTF
clone_size: once; j_call: TRBJ1-1; v_call: TRBV11-2; d_call: TRBD1; cdr3_nt: TGTGCCAGCAGCCCGGACAGGCCCCGCACTGAAGCTTTCTTT; cdr3_aa: CASSPDRPRTEAFF
clone_size: NA; j_call: TRBJ1-1; v_call: TRBV10-3; d_call: NA; cdr3_nt: TGTGCCATCAGTGAGTTAGCCGGGGGGACTGAAGCTTTCTTT; cdr3_aa: CAISELAGGTEAFF
clone_size: few; j_call: TRBJ2-7; v_call: TRBV2; d_call: TRBD1; cdr3_nt: TGTGCCAGCAAAAAGGGACAGAGCTCCTACGAGCAGTACTTC; cdr3_aa: CASKKGQSSYEQYF
clone_size: NA; j_call: TRBJ2-2; v_call: TRBV19; d_call: NA; cdr3_nt: TGTGCCAGTATCGGACTCGAGAACACCGGGGAGCTGTTTTTT; cdr3_aa: CASIGLENTGELFF
clone_size: NA; j_call: TRBJ2-2; v_call: TRBV5-6; d_call: TRBD2; cdr3_nt: TGTGCCAGCATCCTATTCGGGACTAGCGGGACGAACACCGGGGAGCTGTTTTTT; cdr3_aa: CASILFGTSGTNTGELFF
clone_size: NA; j_call: TRBJ2-6; v_call: TRBV19; d_call: NA; cdr3_nt: TGTGCCAGTAGTACCTCTCGGGATTCAGGGGCCAACGTCCTGACTTTC; cdr3_aa: CASSTSRDSGANVLTF
clone_size: NA; j_call: TRBJ1-1; v_call: TRBV11-2; d_call: NA; cdr3_nt: TGTGCCAGCAGTCGAGACACACCGAACACTGAAGCTTTCTTT; cdr3_aa: CASSRDTPNTEAFF
clone_size: NA; j_call: TRBJ1-5; v_call: TRBV2; d_call: NA; cdr3_nt: TGTGCCAGCAGTGGCGATATAGAGCCCCAGCATTTT; cdr3_aa: CASSGDIEPQHF
clone_size: NA; j_call: TRBJ2-2; v_call: TRBV30; d_call: NA; cdr3_nt: TGTGCCTGGAGCACACTCTACAGGCTCCCGAAGGGGGAGCTGTTTTTT; cdr3_aa: CAWSTLYRLPKGELFF
clone_size: NA; j_call: TRBJ2-2; v_call: TRBV11-3; d_call: NA; cdr3_nt: TGTGCCAGCAGCTTCGGAGGCACCGGGGAGCTGTTTTTT; cdr3_aa: CASSFGGTGELFF
clone_size: NA; j_call: TRBJ2-2; v_call: TRBV2; d_call: TRBD2; cdr3_nt: TGTGCCAGCAGTGAGATCAGCGGGAGGGGGCCCGGGGAGCTGTTTTTT; cdr3_aa: CASSEISGRGPGELFF
clone_size: NA; j_call: TRBJ2-5; v_call: TRBV9; d_call: TRBD2; cdr3_nt: TGTGCCAGCAGCGTAACACTAGCGGGGGAGGGTGAGACCCAGTACTTC; cdr3_aa: CASSVTLAGEGETQYF
clone_size: NA; j_call: TRBJ1-1; v_call: TRBV27; d_call: NA; cdr3_nt: TGTGCCAGCAGTTTGGGTATGACAGGCCCATCCGAAGCTTTCTTT; cdr3_aa: CASSLGMTGPSEAFF
clone_size: NA; j_call: TRBJ1-3; v_call: TRBV7-9; d_call: NA; cdr3_nt: TGTGCCAGCAGCTTTGACAAGAGAAACACCATATATTTT; cdr3_aa: CASSFDKRNTIYF
clone_size: NA; j_call: TRBJ2-3; v_call: TRBV7-9; d_call: NA; cdr3_nt: TGTGCCAGCAGCTCGACAGTCACAGATACGCAGTATTTT; cdr3_aa: CASSSTVTDTQYF
clone_size: NA; j_call: TRBJ2-7; v_call: TRBV2; d_call: NA; cdr3_nt: TGTGCCAGCTTCCTTTACCCCCCCGGGATTTCCTACGAGCAGTACTTC; cdr3_aa: CASFLYPPGISYEQYF
clone_size: once; j_call: TRBJ1-5; v_call: TRBV6-1; d_call: NA; cdr3_nt: TGTGCCAGCAGTTCCCAACTAAATCAGCCCCAGCATTTT; cdr3_aa: CASSSQLNQPQHF
clone_size: few; j_call: TRBJ1-5; v_call: TRBV5-1; d_call: NA; cdr3_nt: TGCGCCAGCAGCTTGCTGGGCTATCAGCCCCAGCATTTT; cdr3_aa: CASSLLGYQPQHF
clone_size: once; j_call: TRBJ2-3; v_call: TRBV4-1; d_call: TRBD2; cdr3_nt: TGCGCCAGCAGCCGGGGAGCGGGGGCCACAGATACGCAGTATTTT; cdr3_aa: CASSRGAGATDTQYF
clone_size: NA; j_call: TRBJ1-1; v_call: TRBV29-1; d_call: NA; cdr3_nt: TGCAGCGTTGAAGCCCCGACACAAAAGAACACTGAAGCTTTCTTT; cdr3_aa: CSVEAPTQKNTEAFF
clone_size: NA; j_call: TRBJ2-7; v_call: TRBV4-1; d_call: TRBD2; cdr3_nt: TGCGCCAGCAGCCAAGCTAGCGGGAGAGGATACGAGCAGTACTTC; cdr3_aa: CASSQASGRGYEQYF
clone_size: NA; j_call: TRBJ1-3; v_call: TRBV9; d_call: NA; cdr3_nt: TGTGCCAGCAGCGTAGGGCAGTTGCTCTCTGGAAACACCATATATTTT; cdr3_aa: CASSVGQLLSGNTIYF
clone_size: NA; j_call: TRBJ1-1; v_call: TRBV7-2; d_call: NA; cdr3_nt: TGTGCCAGCAGTGGATACAGGGAACCTGAAGCTTTCTTT; cdr3_aa: CASSGYREPEAFF
clone_size: NA; j_call: TRBJ2-1; v_call: TRBV28; d_call: NA; cdr3_nt: TGTGCCAGCAGTTTCTTCAGGGCTGATGGTGGCGATGAGCAGTTCTTC; cdr3_aa: CASSFFRADGGDEQFF
clone_size: NA; j_call: TRBJ2-1; v_call: TRBV5-1; d_call: NA; cdr3_nt: TGCGCCAGCAGCGTGACTAGTCTCGACAATGAGCAGTTCTTC; cdr3_aa: CASSVTSLDNEQFF
clone_size: once; j_call: TRBJ1-2; v_call: TRBV27; d_call: NA; cdr3_nt: TGTGCCAGCAGCACGTCGGGGGGTAGGGGGGGATACAACTATGGCTACACCTTC; cdr3_aa: CASSTSGGRGGYNYGYTF
clone_size: few; j_call: TRBJ2-7; v_call: TRBV27; d_call: NA; cdr3_nt: TGTGCCAGCAGTTTATCAGGCGGTTTCTCCTACGAGCAGTACTTC; cdr3_aa: CASSLSGGFSYEQYF
clone_size: NA; j_call: TRBJ2-4; v_call: TRBV28; d_call: TRBD1; cdr3_nt: TGTGCCAGCAGTACTCATACAGGGGGCAGTGGGGGCATTCAGTACTTC; cdr3_aa: CASSTHTGGSGGIQYF
clone_size: NA; j_call: TRBJ1-4; v_call: TRBV30; d_call: TRBD1; cdr3_nt: TGTGCCTGGAGGGAAGGACAGGAACATGAAAAACTGTTTTTT; cdr3_aa: CAWREGQEHEKLFF
clone_size: NA; j_call: TRBJ1-1; v_call: TRBV7-8; d_call: NA; cdr3_nt: TGTGCCAGCAGCCCAAGACAGATCCGAGAAGCTTTCTTT; cdr3_aa: CASSPRQIREAFF
clone_size: NA; j_call: TRBJ2-7; v_call: TRBV11-3; d_call: TRBD1; cdr3_nt: TGTGCCAGCAGCCAAAGACAGGGGTACAGCTACGAGCAGTACTTC; cdr3_aa: CASSQRQGYSYEQYF
clone_size: NA; j_call: TRBJ1-2; v_call: TRBV9; d_call: NA; cdr3_nt: TGTGCCAGCAGCGCCCTCCGGGTTATAAAGGACTATGGCTACACCTTC; cdr3_aa: CASSALRVIKDYGYTF
clone_size: NA; j_call: TRBJ1-1; v_call: TRBV7-9; d_call: NA; cdr3_nt: TGTGCCAGCAGCTTATCCAGGGGTCTGGGGAACACTGAAGCTTTCTTT; cdr3_aa: CASSLSRGLGNTEAFF
clone_size: NA; j_call: TRBJ2-3; v_call: TRBV7-9; d_call: NA; cdr3_nt: TGTGCCAGCAGCTTAGCGTCGGGGGCAGATACGCAGTATTTT; cdr3_aa: CASSLASGADTQYF
clone_size: NA; j_call: TRBJ2-5; v_call: TRBV28; d_call: NA; cdr3_nt: TGTGCCAGCAAATCAGTCCAAGAGACCCAGTACTTC; cdr3_aa: CASKSVQETQYF
clone_size: NA; j_call: TRBJ2-5; v_call: TRBV5-1; d_call: TRBD2; cdr3_nt: TGCGCCAGCAGCTCCTCCGGGACTAGCGGGAGAGAGACCCAGTACTTC; cdr3_aa: CASSSSGTSGRETQYF
clone_size: NA; j_call: TRBJ2-2; v_call: TRBV11-2; d_call: NA; cdr3_nt: TGTGCCAGCAGCTCATCGAACACCGGGGAGCTGTTTTTT; cdr3_aa: CASSSSNTGELFF
clone_size: NA; j_call: TRBJ1-1; v_call: TRBV6-1; d_call: TRBD1; cdr3_nt: TGTGCCAGCACCAAGGGGGACAGGGTTACTGAAGCTTTCTTT; cdr3_aa: CASTKGDRVTEAFF
clone_size: NA; j_call: TRBJ1-5; v_call: TRBV2; d_call: TRBD1; cdr3_nt: TGTGCCAGCAGTAAAATTACAGGGGATCAGTCCCAGCATTTT; cdr3_aa: CASSKITGDQSQHF
clone_size: NA; j_call: TRBJ2-1; v_call: TRBV10-2; d_call: NA; cdr3_nt: TGCGCCAGCAGTGAGTGGCAGGGTACCTCGGACAATGAGCAGTTCTTC; cdr3_aa: CASSEWQGTSDNEQFF
clone_size: NA; j_call: TRBJ2-2; v_call: TRBV7-3; d_call: NA; cdr3_nt: TGTGCCAGCAGCCCTCTGGGACTCCAAAACACCGGGGAGCTGTTTTTT; cdr3_aa: CASSPLGLQNTGELFF
clone_size: NA; j_call: TRBJ1-2; v_call: TRBV28; d_call: NA; cdr3_nt: TGTGCCAGCGGGCTAGTGGGGACTCAGAATTATGGCTACACCTTC; cdr3_aa: CASGLVGTQNYGYTF